This T cell receptor (beta chain) was documented in a study of response to subunit inactivated influenza vaccine. Trimming at V came to 5 bases and at J to 4 bases, leaving 13 bases not matched to a gene. The CDR3 consists of 16 residues. The germline V gene encodes CDR1 SQVTM and CDR2 ANQGSEA. Each CDR3 protein gets one entry after TCRdb re-called the RT-PCR reads with MiXCR. The profile covers 500,000 to 600,000 distinct CDR3 sequences, with about 11% appearing a single time and more than 9.5% taken by the ten largest. This clonotype was recorded a few times. The same data also contributed to another study, on T cells expressing NK-cell markers. That report adds: UMIs accompanied the 5'RACE template switching by which TCR beta cDNA was made.

The chain employs TRBV29-1 and TRBJ2-2; 7 bases are a match to TRBD1. The TCR comes from a man between 50 and 59 years old who received an inactivated influenza vaccine. This specimen consisted of PBMCs from blood, obtained on the day of vaccination. Here the CDR3 reads CSVSSDRPQGTGELFF. The CDR3 DNA is TGCAGCGTTTCCTCGGACAGGCCGCAAGGCACCGGGGAGCTGTTTTTT.